Below are 21 T cell receptor beta chains sequenced from a single sample in a study of T cell repertoires in cytomegalovirus infection. Their antigens are not known. TCRdb ran MiXCR on the reads and lists one entry per CDR3 protein. Of 60,000 to 75,000 distinct CDR3 sequences listed, approximately 30% were seen once; the top ten hold roughly three fifths. The sample consisted of CD8+ T cells from cultured PBMCs, taken from culture after CMV antigen stimulation. These receptors originate from a human donor in good health (CMV status not recorded). Some clones in this sample may be carry-over from other donors' samples.

This clonotype was counted between two and nine times. The genes are TRBV19 and TRBJ1-5; TRBD1 matches at 8 bases. The V and J ends lost 4 bases and 0 bases, in that order; junction bases with no gene match: 8. The germline CDR1 and CDR2 sequences are LNHDA and SQIVND (reference sequence). CDR3 length equals 17 residues. CDR3 sequence reads: CASSTRGTGASNQPQHF. Here the CDR3 DNA reads TGTGCCAGTAGTACAAGGGGGACAGGAGCTAGCAATCAGCCCCAGCATTTT.

The J gene is TRBJ1-2, the V gene TRBV28; TRBD1 agrees at 12 bases. Germline CDR1 reads MDHEN; CDR2 reads SYDVKM. V was clipped by 6 bases and J by 7 bases; unmatched bases: 12. This CDR3 contains 16 residues. The CDR3 region is CASSLTGTGGIRGYTF. The CDR3 region has the DNA TGTGCCAGCAGCTTAACCGGGACAGGGGGCATTCGTGGCTACACCTTC.

The chain couples TRBV7-6 to TRBJ2-7; D possibly matches TRBD1 or TRBD2 (5 bases each). This CDR3 comprises 16 residues. Per germline, CDR1 SGHVS and CDR2 FNYEAQ. Trimming stripped 6 bases from V and 3 bases from J, with 21 bases between. In nucleotides, the CDR3 is TGTGCCAGCAGGGGGGACGGGGATAAGGTTTTCTACGAGCAGTACTTC. Its translation is CASRGDGDKVFYEQYF.

This clonotype has only a few counts. The rearrangement links TRBV9 to TRBJ1-1, with D tentatively TRBD1 (5 bases). The CDR3 covers 15 residues. The V end lost 3 bases, the J end lost 4 bases, and 16 bases lay between the germline ends. Germline V lookup: CDR1 SGDLS, CDR2 YYNGEE. Written as DNA, the CDR3 is TGTGCCAGCAGCGCGACGCAGGGAGTTTTCACTGAAGCTTTCTTT. This encodes CASSATQGVFTEAFF.

This clonotype has just one count. The chain uses TRBV2 and TRBJ1-2, with D possibly TRBD1 on 5 matching bases. In germline, CDR1 is SNHLY, CDR2 FYNNEI. This CDR3 comprises 13 residues. V was cut by 10 bases and J by 4 bases, with 16 bases left in between. CDR3 sequence (DNA): TGTGCCAACTCGAAAGGGCAGGGCTATGGCTACACCTTC. It specifies CANSKGQGYGYTF.

The rearrangement uses TRBV19 and TRBJ1-1; 9 bases align to TRBD1. The CDR3 consists of 14 residues. Germline CDR1 and CDR2: LNHDA and SQIVND (reference sequence). J was trimmed by 6 bases and V by 1 base; bases with no gene match: 3. CDR3 coding DNA: TGTGCCAGTAGTATAGGGGACAGGGTGGCTGAAGCTTTCTTT. Translated, it gives CASSIGDRVAEAFF.

The chain couples TRBV28 to TRBJ2-1; TRBD2 agrees at 10 bases. The CDR3 consists of 14 residues. Trimming removed 7 bases from V and 5 bases from J; junction bases left unmatched: 5. Germline CDR1 reads MDHEN; CDR2 reads SYDVKM. CDR3 sequence (DNA): TGTGCCAGCACGGTTGGACTAGCGGACAATGAGCAGTTCTTC. Translating gives CASTVGLADNEQFF.

This clonotype was recorded a few times. Relative to the germline gene, one junction end is altered; a read error may explain this. This chain joins TRBV5-6 and TRBJ2-1, with 10 nucleotides matching TRBD1. Germline CDR1 and CDR2: SGHDT and YYEEEE. The CDR3 is 11 amino acids. CDR3 DNA: TGTGCCAGCAGCCTAGGGACAGGGGCGCTCTTC. Translating it yields CASSLGTGALF.

V gene TRBV19 combines with J gene TRBJ1-1; the D gene is possibly TRBD1 (5 bases). From germline, CDR1 is LNHDA and CDR2 SQIVND (reference sequence). V dropped 8 bases and J dropped 4 bases, with 11 bases sitting between them. The CDR3 runs to 12 residues. CDR3 protein: CASAFGTTEAFF. CDR3 coding DNA: TGTGCCAGTGCGTTCGGGACCACTGAAGCTTTCTTT.

Only a few counts were recorded for this clonotype. The rearrangement links TRBV6-2 or TRBV6-3 to TRBJ1-1; weak D call: TRBD1 (5 bases). Trimming cost V 3 bases and J 4 bases, with 15 bases left between them. Germline V gene data show CDR1 as MNHEY and CDR2 as SVGEGT. The CDR3 consists of 15 residues. This CDR3 reads CASSYSSGTSTEAFF. CDR3 DNA sequence: TGTGCCAGCAGTTATAGTTCAGGGACTAGCACTGAAGCTTTCTTT.

This clonotype was detected a few times. The chain employs TRBV28 and TRBJ2-6; D may be TRBD1 (6 bases). Trimming cost V 3 bases and J 1 base, with 13 bases left between them. Germline V gene data show CDR1 as MDHEN and CDR2 as SYDVKM. The CDR3 has 17 amino acids. As DNA, the CDR3 is TGTGCCAGCAGTTTGGGTGGGGGCTCTTCTGGGGCCAACGTCCTGACTTTC. Its protein product is CASSLGGGSSGANVLTF.

This clonotype was seen a few times. The chain uses TRBV5-1 and TRBJ2-7; no clear D. Trimming shortened V by 1 base and J by 1 base, and 15 bases separated the two germline ends. Germline CDR1 SGHRS, CDR2 YFSETQ. The CDR3 runs to 16 residues. The CDR3 loop reads CASSLLSTVPSYEQYF. The DNA of the CDR3 is TGCGCCAGCAGCTTGCTTAGTACAGTTCCGTCCTACGAGCAGTACTTC. The full variable domain, completed using reference TRBV5-1 and TRBJ2-7, is KAGVTQTPRYLIKTRGQQVTLSCSPISGHRSVSWYQQTPGQGLQFLFEYFSETQRNKGNFPGRFSGRQFSNSRSEMNVSTLELGDSALYLCASSLLSTVPSYEQYFGPGTRLTVT.

This clonotype was counted only a few times. The chain couples TRBV7-2 to TRBJ2-7; 13 bases match TRBD2. This CDR3 is 15 amino acids long. CDR1 SGHTA and CDR2 FQGNSA come from the germline V gene. The ends lost 4 bases at V and 7 bases at J; junction bases unmatched: 7. The CDR3 loop is CASSSGLAGVGEQYF. The CDR3 coding sequence is TGTGCCAGCAGCTCCGGACTAGCGGGAGTGGGTGAGCAGTACTTC. Based on the CDR3 plus reference TRBV7-2 and TRBJ2-7, the full variable domain is GAGVSQSPSNKVTEKGKDVELRCDPISGHTALYWYRQSLGQGLEFLIYFQGNSAPDKSGLPSDRFSAERTGGSVSTLTIQRTQQEDSAVYLCASSSGLAGVGEQYFGPGTRLTVT.

This clonotype was observed a single time. The gene calls are TRBV6-6 and TRBJ1-1; perhaps TRBD1 as D (5 bases). V dropped 6 bases and J dropped 4 bases, with 18 bases sitting between them. The CDR3 contains 15 residues. The V gene's germline CDR1 is MNHNY and CDR2 SVGAGI (reference sequence). Here the CDR3 DNA reads TGTGCCAGCAGCGGGGACCTTAGTACGGGCACTGAAGCTTTCTTT. It codes for CASSGDLSTGTEAFF.

V gene TRBV7-9 combines with J gene TRBJ1-1; maybe TRBD1 (6 bases). V lost 5 bases to trimming and J lost 0 bases, with 13 bases between them. CDR3 length: 15 residues. CDR1 and CDR2 from the germline V gene are SEHNR and FQNEAQ (reference sequence). CDR3 loop: CASSPRGPLNTEAFF. DNA for the CDR3: TGTGCCAGCAGCCCCCGGGGGCCTCTGAACACTGAAGCTTTCTTT. Complete variable domain (other parts from reference TRBV7-9 and TRBJ1-1): DTGVSQNPRHKITKRGQNVTFRCDPISEHNRLYWYRQTLGQGPEFLTYFQNEAQLEKSRLLSDRFSAERPKGSFSTLEIQRTEQGDSAMYLCASSPRGPLNTEAFFGQGTRLTVV.

This chain joins TRBV9 and TRBJ2-1; 7 bases are a match to TRBD2. J lost 5 bases, V lost 0 bases, and 5 bases had no gene match. Germline V gene sequence: CDR1 SGDLS, CDR2 YYNGEE. The CDR3 covers 15 residues. CDR3 region: CASSVDGRLNNEQFF. The CDR3 DNA is TGTGCCAGCAGCGTAGACGGGAGGCTGAACAATGAGCAGTTCTTC.

The chain combines TRBV4-2 with TRBJ1-3; D may be TRBD1 (5 bases). This CDR3 has 15 residues. CDR1 and CDR2 from the germline V gene are LGHNA and YNFKEQ. V gave up 3 bases and J gave up 1 base, with 10 bases separating them. CDR3 region: CASSQAGGSGNTIYF. The CDR3 DNA follows: TGTGCCAGCAGCCAGGCTGGGGGTTCTGGAAACACCATATATTTT.

This clonotype has a handful of counts. V gene TRBV4-1 combines with J gene TRBJ2-7; D ambiguous. This CDR3 spans 15 amino acids. The germline CDR1 and CDR2 sequences are MGHRA and YSYEKL. V dropped 0 bases and J dropped 4 bases, with 13 bases sitting between them. CDR3 sequence (DNA): TGCGCCAGCAGCCAAGAAACCCCACCCCAGTACGAGCAGTACTTC. It encodes CASSQETPPQYEQYF.

This clonotype was recorded a few times. The chain is built from TRBV27 and TRBJ2-2; D remains unclear. The V gene lost 3 bases and the J gene lost 0 bases, with 8 bases spanning the gap. Germline V lookup: CDR1 MNHEY, CDR2 SMNVEV (reference sequence). This CDR3 comprises 15 residues. The DNA for the CDR3 is TGTGCCAGCAGTTTCAGCGTCCCGAACACCGGGGAGCTGTTTTTT. Translated: CASSFSVPNTGELFF.

This clonotype appeared many times. The rearrangement uses TRBV6-1 and TRBJ1-5, with D perhaps TRBD1 (6 bases). V was shortened by 6 bases and J by 3 bases, with 15 bases between the two germline ends. Germline-derived CDR1 and CDR2 are MNHNS and SASEGT. This CDR3 spans 15 amino acids. CDR3: CASRADRGVNQPQHF. CDR3 DNA sequence: TGTGCCAGCAGGGCGGACAGAGGGGTCAATCAGCCCCAGCATTTT.

The V gene is TRBV10-3, the J gene TRBJ1-1; D remains ambiguous. CDR3 length equals 12 residues. Germline CDR1 ENHRY, CDR2 SYGVKD. The germline V and J ends were trimmed by 2 bases and 6 bases, with 7 bases remaining between them. The CDR3 sequence is CAISEGRPEAFF. The DNA of the CDR3 is TGTGCCATCAGTGAGGGACGCCCTGAAGCTTTCTTT.